This TCR beta chain was identified during a study of OX40 agonist ivuxolimab in advanced cancers. Context from the whole study: Ivuxolimab, which targeted the costimulatory receptor OX40 (CD134), was an agonistic, fully human IgG2 monoclonal antibody. The paper describes the monotherapy dose-escalation part (N of about 52 patients) of the phase I trial of ivuxolimab. The purpose of peripheral TCRbeta sequencing was to test whether ivuxolimab changed TCR sequence diversity and led to clonal T-cell expansion. Among the 50 to 55 dose-escalation patients, approximately 20 had hepatocellular carcinoma, approximately 15 melanoma, 9 renal cell carcinoma and 9 head and neck cancer. Prior anti-PD-1, anti-PD-L1 or anti-CTLA-4 therapy was permitted, and 40% of dose-escalation patients had received checkpoint inhibitors. In the dose-escalation cohort, 75% to 90% of patients were male, and the mean age was roughly 60 years with a range of roughly 20 to 79. Intravenous ivuxolimab was administered to patients every 2 weeks at six dose levels: 0.01, 0.1, 0.3, 1.5, 3 and 10 mg/kg. Partial responses were achieved by three dose-escalation patients, of whom one had hepatocellular carcinoma and two had cutaneous melanoma. Broad study findings and their caveats: The antigen specificity of the peripheral T cells that underwent clonal expansion was not determined. On average, CD8+ T cells showed more expanded clones than CD4+ T cells after ivuxolimab. In partial responders in the 0.1-3.0 mg/kg groups, normalized peripheral clonal expansion was found to be among the lowest, especially among CD8+ T cells. At doses of 0.1 to 3.0 mg/kg, clonal expansion of both CD4+ and CD8+ T cells in blood was seen between baseline and week 6. Low levels of normalized T-cell clonal expansion were also seen in some patients who did not respond.

Turning to this clone: Its antigen target is currently unknown. No qualities accompany the bases; no much larger clone lies one base away.

Patients with autoimmune disease history or receiving systemic immunosuppression were excluded from the trial. Peripheral blood for TCR sequencing was collected from all dose cohorts at baseline, on cycle 4 day 1, and on cycle 7 day 1. Samples came from an open-label, multicenter, first-in-human phase I dose-escalation trial of ivuxolimab. The trial enrolled adults with locally advanced or metastatic head and neck squamous cell, hepatocellular, melanoma or renal cell carcinoma. Before TCR sequencing, CD4+ T cells and CD8+ T cells were sorted from peripheral blood as separate populations. The CDR3 spans 15 residues, from the cysteine through the phenylalanine. The sequence is cut down to CDR3 DNA, 45 bases in frame from base 1. CDR1 and CDR2, per the germline V gene (reference sequence), are MNHEY and SMNVEV. V is shortened by 5 bases, J by 5 bases, and the region joining them spans 19 bases. To sequence the TCRbeta CDR3 region, genomic DNA was isolated from the sorted cells. The immunoSEQ Assay was used to sequence the TCRbeta CDR3 regions. TCRdb provides this immuneACCESS table in a form limited to in-frame rearrangements. Some clones are lacking; in checked studies, under half of them reflect an unresolved V gene, and why the rest are absent is not known. A total of about 50,000 clones appear in this sample, over 90% of them only once. About 18% of the sample rests with the top ten.

The sample here was CD4+ or CD8+ T cells sorted from blood, taken in a trial of the OX40 agonist ivuxolimab. The rearranged segments are TRBV27 and TRBJ2-7; TRBD2 is possibly the D segment (7 matching bases). The source is an adult with an advanced solid tumor such as melanoma, head and neck, liver or kidney cancer. The CDR3 loop reads CASSPTFGGLNEQYF. The DNA reads as follows: TGTGCCAGCAGTCCAACATTCGGGGGGCTGAACGAGCAGTACTTC.